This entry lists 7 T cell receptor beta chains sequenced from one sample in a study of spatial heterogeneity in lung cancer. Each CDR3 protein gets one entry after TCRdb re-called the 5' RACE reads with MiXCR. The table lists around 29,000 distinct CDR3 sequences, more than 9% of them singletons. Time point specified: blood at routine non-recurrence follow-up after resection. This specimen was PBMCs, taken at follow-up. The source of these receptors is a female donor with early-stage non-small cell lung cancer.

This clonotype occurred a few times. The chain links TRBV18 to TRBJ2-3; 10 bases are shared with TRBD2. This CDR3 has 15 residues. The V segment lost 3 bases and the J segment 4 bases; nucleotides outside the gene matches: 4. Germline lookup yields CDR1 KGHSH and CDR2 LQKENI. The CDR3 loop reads CASSPAGLAADTQYF. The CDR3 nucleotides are TGTGCCAGCTCACCGGCCGGACTAGCGGCAGATACGCAGTATTTT.

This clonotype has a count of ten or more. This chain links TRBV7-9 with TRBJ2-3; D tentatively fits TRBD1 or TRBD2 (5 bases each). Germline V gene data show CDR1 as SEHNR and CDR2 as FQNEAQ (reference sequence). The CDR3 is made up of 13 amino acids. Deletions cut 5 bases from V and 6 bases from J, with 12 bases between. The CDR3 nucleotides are TGTGCCAGCAGCGAAGGGACGGAGGATACGCAGTATTTT. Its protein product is CASSEGTEDTQYF. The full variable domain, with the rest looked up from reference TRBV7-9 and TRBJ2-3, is DTGVSQNPRHKITKRGQNVTFRCDPISEHNRLYWYRQTLGQGPEFLTYFQNEAQLEKSRLLSDRFSAERPKGSFSTLEIQRTEQGDSAMYLCASSEGTEDTQYFGPGTRLTVL.

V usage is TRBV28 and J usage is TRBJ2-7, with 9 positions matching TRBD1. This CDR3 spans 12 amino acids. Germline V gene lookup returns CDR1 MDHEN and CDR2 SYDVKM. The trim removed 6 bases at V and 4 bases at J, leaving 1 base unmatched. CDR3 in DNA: TGTGCCAGCAGACAGGGGGCATACGAGCAGTACTTC. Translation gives CASRQGAYEQYF.

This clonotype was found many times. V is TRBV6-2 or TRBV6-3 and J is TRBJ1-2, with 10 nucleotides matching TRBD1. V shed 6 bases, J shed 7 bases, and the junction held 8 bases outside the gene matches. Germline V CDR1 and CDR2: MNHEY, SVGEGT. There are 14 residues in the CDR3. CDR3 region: CASRPRDRGTGYTF. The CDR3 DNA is TGTGCCAGCAGACCCCGGGACAGGGGTACTGGCTACACCTTC.

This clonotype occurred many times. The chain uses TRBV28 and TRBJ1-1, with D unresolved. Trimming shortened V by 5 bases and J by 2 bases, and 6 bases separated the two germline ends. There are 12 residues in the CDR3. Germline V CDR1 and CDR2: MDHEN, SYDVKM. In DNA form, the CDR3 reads TGTGCCAGCAGTCCCCCAAACACTGAAGCTTTCTTT. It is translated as CASSPPNTEAFF.

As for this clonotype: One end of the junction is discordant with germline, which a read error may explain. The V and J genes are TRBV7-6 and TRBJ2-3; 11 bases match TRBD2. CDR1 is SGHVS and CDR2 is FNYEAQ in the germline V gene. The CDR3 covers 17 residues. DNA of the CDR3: TGTGTCAGCAGCTTATTCCCTAGCGGGGGGCTCACAGATACGCAGTATTTT. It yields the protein CVSSLFPSGGLTDTQYF.

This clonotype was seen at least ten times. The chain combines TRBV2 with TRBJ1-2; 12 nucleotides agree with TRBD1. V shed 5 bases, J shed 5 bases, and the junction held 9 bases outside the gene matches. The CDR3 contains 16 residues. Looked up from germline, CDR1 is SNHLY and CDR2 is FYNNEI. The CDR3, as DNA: TGTGCCAGCAGTCGTCCCGGGACAGGGGGCCGGTATGGCTACACCTTC. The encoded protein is CASSRPGTGGRYGYTF.